The clone carrying this TCR beta chain was seen a handful of times. Its antigen is not known. This sample was included in a study of T cells after yellow fever vaccination. On the study more broadly: It was SMART-Seq v4 Ultra Low Input that prepared the fractions with low cell numbers. Study observations and caveats: Re-detected after boosting: most primary clones, more than 95% of CD4 and 88% of CD8.

One entry per CDR3 protein, called by TCRdb with MiXCR from the 5' RACE reads. The data show a few hundred thousand distinct CDR3 sequences, about 15% seen once. J gave up 5 bases and V 0 bases, and 11 bases lay outside the gene matches. The V gene's germline CDR1 is LGHNA and CDR2 YSLEER. The CDR3 consists of 17 residues. Specimen: PBMCs, collected 5 to 6 days after the first yellow fever vaccination. This clonotype was obtained from a man younger than 30 who received the YFV17D yellow fever vaccine. The chain employs TRBV4-3 and TRBJ2-3, with TRBD1 matching 7 bases. The CDR3 region has the DNA TGCGCCAGCAGCCAAGAATATATACAGGGGAGTCGAGATACGCAGTATTTT. It yields the protein CASSQEYIQGSRDTQYF.